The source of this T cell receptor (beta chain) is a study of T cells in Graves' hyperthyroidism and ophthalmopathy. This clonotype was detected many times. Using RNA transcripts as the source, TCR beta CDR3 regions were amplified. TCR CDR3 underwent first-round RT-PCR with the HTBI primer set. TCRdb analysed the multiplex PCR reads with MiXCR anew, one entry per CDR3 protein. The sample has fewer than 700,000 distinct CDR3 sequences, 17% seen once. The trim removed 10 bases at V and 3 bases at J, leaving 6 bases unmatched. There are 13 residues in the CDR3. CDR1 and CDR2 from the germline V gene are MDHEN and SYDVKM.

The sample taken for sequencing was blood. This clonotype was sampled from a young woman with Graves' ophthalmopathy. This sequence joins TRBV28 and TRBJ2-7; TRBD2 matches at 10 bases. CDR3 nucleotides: TGTGCCACCAAGCGGGAGGGTTACTACGAGCAGTACTTC. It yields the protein CATKREGYYEQYF.